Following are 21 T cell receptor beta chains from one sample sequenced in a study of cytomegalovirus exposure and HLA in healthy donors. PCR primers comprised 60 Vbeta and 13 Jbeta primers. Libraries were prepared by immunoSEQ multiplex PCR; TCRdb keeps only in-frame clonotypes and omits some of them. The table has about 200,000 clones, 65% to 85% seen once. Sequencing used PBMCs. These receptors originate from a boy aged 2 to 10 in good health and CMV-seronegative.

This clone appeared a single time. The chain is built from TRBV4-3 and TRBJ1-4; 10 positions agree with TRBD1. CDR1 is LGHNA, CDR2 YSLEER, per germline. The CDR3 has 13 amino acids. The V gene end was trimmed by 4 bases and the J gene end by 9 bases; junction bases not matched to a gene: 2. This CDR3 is CASSLTGGQKLFF. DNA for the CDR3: TGCGCCAGCAGCCTGACAGGGGGCCAAAAACTGTTTTTT.

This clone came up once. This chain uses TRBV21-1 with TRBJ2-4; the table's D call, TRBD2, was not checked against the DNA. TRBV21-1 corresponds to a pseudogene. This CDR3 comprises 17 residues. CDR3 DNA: TGTGCCAGCAGCAAAGAAGGAGAAACCCTAGCCAAAAACATTCAGTACTTC. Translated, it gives CASSKEGETLAKNIQYF.

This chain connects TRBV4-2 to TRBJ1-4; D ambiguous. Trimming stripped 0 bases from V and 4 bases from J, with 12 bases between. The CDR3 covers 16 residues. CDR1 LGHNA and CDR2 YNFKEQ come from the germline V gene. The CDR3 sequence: CASSQDDRVLNEKLFF. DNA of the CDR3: TGTGCCAGCAGCCAAGATGACCGGGTCCTTAATGAAAAACTGTTTTTT.

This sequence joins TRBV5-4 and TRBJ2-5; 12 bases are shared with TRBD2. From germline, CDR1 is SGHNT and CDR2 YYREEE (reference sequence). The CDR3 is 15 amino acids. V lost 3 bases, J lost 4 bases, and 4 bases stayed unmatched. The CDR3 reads CASSWTSGVGETQYF. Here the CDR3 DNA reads TGTGCCAGCAGCTGGACTAGCGGGGTTGGAGAGACCCAGTACTTC.

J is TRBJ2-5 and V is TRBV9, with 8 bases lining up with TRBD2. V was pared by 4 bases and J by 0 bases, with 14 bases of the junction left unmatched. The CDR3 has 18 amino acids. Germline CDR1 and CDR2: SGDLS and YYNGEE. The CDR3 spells CASSPSGGGTPHQETQYF. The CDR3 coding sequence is TGTGCCAGCAGCCCTTCCGGGGGGGGGACACCCCACCAAGAGACCCAGTACTTC.

The CDR3 region has the DNA TGTGCCAGCAGCTTAGGACAGTTTTCCTACGAGCAGTACTTC. Translating gives CASSLGQFSYEQYF. V and J are TRBV7-6 and TRBJ2-7, with D possibly TRBD1 on 5 matching bases. V lost 1 base, J lost 1 base, and 8 bases lay in between. Germline assignment: CDR1 SGHVS and CDR2 FNYEAQ. The CDR3 has 14 residues.

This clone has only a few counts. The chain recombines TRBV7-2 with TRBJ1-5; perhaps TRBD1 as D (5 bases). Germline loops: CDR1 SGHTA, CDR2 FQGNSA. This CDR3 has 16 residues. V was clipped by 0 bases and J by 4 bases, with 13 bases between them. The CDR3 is CASSLARGRANQPQHF. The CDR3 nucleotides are TGTGCCAGCAGCTTAGCTCGGGGGAGGGCGAATCAGCCCCAGCATTTT.

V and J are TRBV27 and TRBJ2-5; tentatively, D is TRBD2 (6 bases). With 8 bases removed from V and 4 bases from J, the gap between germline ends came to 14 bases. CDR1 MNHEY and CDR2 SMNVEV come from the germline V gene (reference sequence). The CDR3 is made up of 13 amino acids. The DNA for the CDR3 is TGTGCCAGCGGGCTGGGGGGATTAGAGACCCAGTACTTC. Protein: CASGLGGLETQYF.

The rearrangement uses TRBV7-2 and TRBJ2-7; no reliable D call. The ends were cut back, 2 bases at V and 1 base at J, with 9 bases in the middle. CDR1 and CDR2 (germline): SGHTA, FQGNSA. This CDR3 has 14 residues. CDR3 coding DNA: TGTGCCAGCAGCTTATCCAGTCAATCCTACGAGCAGTACTTC. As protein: CASSLSSQSYEQYF. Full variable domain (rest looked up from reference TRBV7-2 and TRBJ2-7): GAGVSQSPSNKVTEKGKDVELRCDPISGHTALYWYRQSLGQGLEFLIYFQGNSAPDKSGLPSDRFSAERTGGSVSTLTIQRTQQEDSAVYLCASSLSSQSYEQYFGPGTRLTVT.

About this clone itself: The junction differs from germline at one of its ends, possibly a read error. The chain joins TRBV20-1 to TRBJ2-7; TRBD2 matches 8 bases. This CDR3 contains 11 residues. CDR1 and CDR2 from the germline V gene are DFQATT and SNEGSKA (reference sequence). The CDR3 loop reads CSAGSGTRLHF. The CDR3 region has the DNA TGCAGTGCCGGCTCCGGGACTAGACTGCACTTC.

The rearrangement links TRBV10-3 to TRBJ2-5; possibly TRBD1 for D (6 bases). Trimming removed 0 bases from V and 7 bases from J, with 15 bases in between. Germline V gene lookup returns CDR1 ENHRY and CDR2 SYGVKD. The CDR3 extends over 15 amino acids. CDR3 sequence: CAISESNDRTVTQYF. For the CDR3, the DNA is TGTGCCATCAGTGAGTCTAACGACAGGACGGTGACCCAGTACTTC.

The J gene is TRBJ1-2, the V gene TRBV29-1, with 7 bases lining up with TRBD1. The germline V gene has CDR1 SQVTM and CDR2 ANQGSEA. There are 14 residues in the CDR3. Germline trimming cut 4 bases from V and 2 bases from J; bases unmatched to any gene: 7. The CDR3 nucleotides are TGCAGCGTTGTCCTGCTACAGGGGAACTATGGCTACACCTTC. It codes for CSVVLLQGNYGYTF.

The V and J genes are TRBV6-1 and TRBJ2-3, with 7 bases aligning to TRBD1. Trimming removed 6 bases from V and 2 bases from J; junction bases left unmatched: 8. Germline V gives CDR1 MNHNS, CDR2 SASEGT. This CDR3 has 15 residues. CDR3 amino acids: CASRRGQGNTDTQYF. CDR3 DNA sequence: TGTGCCAGCAGGAGGGGGCAGGGAAACACAGATACGCAGTATTTT.

CDR3 sequence (DNA): TGTGCTACGAGCGGGAGCTCTGGGGCCAACGTCCTGACTTTC. It specifies CATSGSSGANVLTF. This rearrangement joins TRBV7-7 to TRBJ2-6; TRBD2 agrees at 8 bases. CDR1 is SSHAT and CDR2 is FNYEAQ in the germline V gene (reference sequence). CDR3 size: 14 residues.

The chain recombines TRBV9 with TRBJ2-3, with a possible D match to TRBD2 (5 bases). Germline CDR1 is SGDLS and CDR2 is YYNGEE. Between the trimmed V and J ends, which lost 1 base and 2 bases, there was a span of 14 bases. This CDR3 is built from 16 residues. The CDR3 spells CASSVLGGRPTDTQYF. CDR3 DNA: TGTGCCAGCAGCGTACTTGGCGGGCGTCCCACAGATACGCAGTATTTT.

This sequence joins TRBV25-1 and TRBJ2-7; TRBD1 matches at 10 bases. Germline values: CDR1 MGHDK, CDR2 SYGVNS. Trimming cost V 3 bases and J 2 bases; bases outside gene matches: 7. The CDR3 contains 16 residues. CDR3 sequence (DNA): TGTGCCAGCAGTGATGCTAGGGGGACAGGGGCCTACGAGCAGTACTTC. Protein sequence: CASSDARGTGAYEQYF.

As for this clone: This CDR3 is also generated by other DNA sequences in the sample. In nucleotides, the CDR3 is TGTGCCAGCAGCGTAGCGGGGGGCCCCTACGAGCAGTACTTC. Translation: CASSVAGGPYEQYF. The gene calls are TRBV9 and TRBJ2-7, with D possibly TRBD2 on 7 matching bases. The length of the CDR3 is 14 residues. V lost 0 bases, J lost 2 bases, and 9 bases lay in between. Germline V gene sequence: CDR1 SGDLS, CDR2 YYNGEE.

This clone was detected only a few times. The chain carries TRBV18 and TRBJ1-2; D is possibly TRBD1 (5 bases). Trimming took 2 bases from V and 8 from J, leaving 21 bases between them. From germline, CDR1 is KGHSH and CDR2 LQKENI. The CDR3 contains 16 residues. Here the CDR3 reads CASSPYPQGLKSGYTF. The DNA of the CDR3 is TGTGCCAGCTCACCATATCCCCAGGGCCTTAAAAGCGGCTACACCTTC.

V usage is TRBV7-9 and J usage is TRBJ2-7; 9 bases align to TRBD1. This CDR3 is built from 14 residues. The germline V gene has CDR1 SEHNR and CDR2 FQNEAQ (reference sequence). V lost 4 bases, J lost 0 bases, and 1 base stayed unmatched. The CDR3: CASSSTGGSYEQYF. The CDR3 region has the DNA TGTGCCAGCAGCTCGACAGGGGGCTCCTACGAGCAGTACTTC.

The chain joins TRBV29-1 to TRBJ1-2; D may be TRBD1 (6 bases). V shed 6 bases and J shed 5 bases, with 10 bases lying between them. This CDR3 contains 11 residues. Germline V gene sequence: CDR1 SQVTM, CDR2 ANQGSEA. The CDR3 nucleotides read TGCAGCGTCGAGGACAGATATGGCTACACCTTC. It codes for CSVEDRYGYTF. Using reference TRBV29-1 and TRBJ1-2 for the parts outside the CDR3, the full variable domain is SAVISQKPSRDICQRGTSLTIQCQVDSQVTMMFWYRQQPGQSLTLIATANQGSEATYESGFVIDKFPISRPNLTFSTLTVSNMSPEDSSIYLCSVEDRYGYTFGSGTRLTVV.

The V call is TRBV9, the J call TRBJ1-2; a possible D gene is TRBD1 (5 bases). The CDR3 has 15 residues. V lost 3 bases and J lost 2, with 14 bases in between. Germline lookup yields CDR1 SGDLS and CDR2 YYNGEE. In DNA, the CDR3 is TGTGCCAGCAGCGCTGGAACGGGGGGGAACTATGGCTACACCTTC. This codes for CASSAGTGGNYGYTF. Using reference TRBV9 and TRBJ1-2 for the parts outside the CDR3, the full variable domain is DSGVTQTPKHLITATGQRVTLRCSPRSGDLSVYWYQQSLDQGLQFLIQYYNGEERAKGNILERFSAQQFPDLHSELNLSSLELGDSALYFCASSAGTGGNYGYTFGSGTRLTVV.